These 10 T cell receptor beta chains were sequenced from one sample in a study of T cell repertoires in cytomegalovirus infection (dated by TCRdb to between 2019 and 2020). The sequencing machine was an Illumina HiSeq 1500. TCRdb reprocessed the public reads (quality trimming at Q25 with fastp, clone calling with MiXCR) and kept in-frame beta chains. Identical CDR3 protein sequences are pooled into one entry, listed with their most common genes and DNA. This sample is represented by roughly 500,000 distinct CDR3 sequences; 33% of them were singletons. The ten top clones hold roughly a sixth of the sample. The treatment or condition label, read with the paper, signifies: in vitro stimulation with specific CMV peptide epitopes to enrich CMV-specific T cells. These receptors have no identified antigens. Here the sequenced sample was cultured PBMCs, taken from culture after CMV antigen stimulation. Every receptor here comes from a human donor in good health (CMV status not recorded). Some clones in this sample may be carry-over from other donors' samples.

This CDR3 reads CASSAGGLEEKLFF. The CDR3 DNA reads TGTGCCAGCAGCGCCGGGGGGCTAGAAGAAAAACTGTTTTTT. The chain links TRBV7-8 to TRBJ1-4; possible D gene TRBD1, 6 bases. The CDR3 covers 14 residues. Germline V CDR1 and CDR2: SGHVS, FQNEAQ. The V and J ends lost 5 bases and 8 bases respectively, with 15 bases between them.

The V call is TRBV14, the J call TRBJ2-2, with 11 nucleotides matching TRBD2. The germline V gene encodes CDR1 SGHDN and CDR2 FVKESK. The V gene end was trimmed by 6 bases and the J gene end by 4 bases; junction bases not matched to a gene: 7. CDR3 length: 16 amino acids. The CDR3 loop is CASSQSGLAGTGELFF. CDR3 nucleotides: TGTGCCAGCAGTCAATCCGGACTAGCGGGCACCGGGGAGCTGTTTTTT.

As for this clonotype: At one end, the junction sequence differs from germline, possibly due to a read error. The rearrangement joins TRBV20-1 to TRBJ1-2, with D unclear. Per germline, CDR1 DFQATT and CDR2 SNEGSKA (reference sequence). The CDR3 covers 15 residues. CDR3 bases: TGCAGTGGTAGATACACCCGGGCGGTGGACTATGGCTACACCTTC. Residues: CSGRYTRAVDYGYTF.

This clonotype was counted only a few times. The V call is TRBV11-3, the J call TRBJ2-7; a possible D gene is TRBD2 (5 bases). The CDR3 totals 17 residues. In germline, CDR1 is SGHNT, CDR2 YENEEA. Trimming stripped 6 bases from V and 0 bases from J, with 21 bases between. The CDR3 reads CASRRRSGFGSSYEQYF. In DNA form, the CDR3 reads TGTGCCAGCAGGAGAAGGAGCGGATTTGGAAGCTCCTACGAGCAGTACTTC.

The chain couples TRBV7-2 to TRBJ2-7; D perhaps matches TRBD2 (7 bases). CDR3 size: 15 residues. Trimming stripped 5 bases from V and 2 bases from J, with 16 bases between. In germline, CDR1 is SGHTA, CDR2 FQGNSA. For the CDR3, the DNA is TGTGCCAGCAGCCGACCGGGGGGCGGGACCTACGAGCAGTACTTC. Amino acids: CASSRPGGGTYEQYF.

This chain connects TRBV5-4 to TRBJ1-1; D is uncertain. Germline CDR1 SGHNT, CDR2 YYREEE (reference sequence). The length of the CDR3 is 11 residues. The ends were cut back, 7 bases at V and 4 bases at J, with 8 bases in the middle. CDR3 in DNA: TGTGCCAGCGTCACCGGCACTGAAGCTTTCTTT. Translation: CASVTGTEAFF.

This clonotype occurred a few times. In DNA, the CDR3 is TGTGCCAGCAGTAAGCAAACTCACCCGTTAGATACGCAGTATTTT. It translates to CASSKQTHPLDTQYF. This sequence joins TRBV6-2 or TRBV6-3 and TRBJ2-3, with D unclear. Germline V gene lookup returns CDR1 MNHEY and CDR2 SVGEGT. V dropped 5 bases and J dropped 5 bases, with 17 bases sitting between them. The CDR3 extends over 15 amino acids.

This clonotype was observed once. V is TRBV10-3 and J is TRBJ2-2; 7 nucleotides agree with TRBD1. The germline CDR1 and CDR2 sequences are ENHRY and SYGVKD. V was clipped by 4 bases and J by 3 bases; unmatched bases: 2. This CDR3 region has 14 residues. The CDR3 bases are TGTGCCATCAGTGCCGACAGGGACACCGGGGAGCTGTTTTTT. This gives the protein CAISADRDTGELFF.

This clonotype was detected a few times. This rearrangement joins TRBV6-1 to TRBJ1-1; D might be TRBD1 (5 bases). The V end was cut by 2 bases, the J end by 8 bases, with 12 bases between. Germline V gene lookup returns CDR1 MNHNS and CDR2 SASEGT. The CDR3 is made up of 13 amino acids. The DNA for the CDR3 is TGTGCCAGCAGTGAATCTTGGGGGGTAGAAGCTTTCTTT. Its protein product is CASSESWGVEAFF.

The CDR3 region is CASSLGIVRTSGRETQYF. The CDR3 DNA reads TGTGCCAGCAGCTTGGGCATTGTCCGAACTAGCGGGAGAGAGACCCAGTACTTC. The chain combines TRBV5-8 with TRBJ2-5, with TRBD2 matching over 11 bases. Looked up from germline, CDR1 is SGHTS and CDR2 is YDEGEE. J lost 4 bases, V lost 0 bases, and 11 bases had no gene match. The CDR3 length is 18 residues.